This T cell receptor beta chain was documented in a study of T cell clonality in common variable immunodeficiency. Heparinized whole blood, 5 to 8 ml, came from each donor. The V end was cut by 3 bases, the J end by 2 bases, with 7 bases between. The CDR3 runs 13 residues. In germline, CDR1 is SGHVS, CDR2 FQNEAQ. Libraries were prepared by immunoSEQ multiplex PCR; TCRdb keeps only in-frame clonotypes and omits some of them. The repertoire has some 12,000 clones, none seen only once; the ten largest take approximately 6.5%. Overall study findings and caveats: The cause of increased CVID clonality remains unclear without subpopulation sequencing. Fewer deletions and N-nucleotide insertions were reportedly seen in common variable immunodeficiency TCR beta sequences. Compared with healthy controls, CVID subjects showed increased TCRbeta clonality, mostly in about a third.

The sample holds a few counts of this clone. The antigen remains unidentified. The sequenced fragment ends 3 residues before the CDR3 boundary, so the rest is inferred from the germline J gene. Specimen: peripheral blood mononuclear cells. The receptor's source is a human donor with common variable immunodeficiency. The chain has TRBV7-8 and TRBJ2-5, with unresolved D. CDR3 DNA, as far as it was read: TGTGCCAGCAGCTTGGCACATCAAGAGACC. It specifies CASSLAHQET. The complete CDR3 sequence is CASSLAHQETQYF.